This T cell receptor beta chain is drawn from a study of T-cell memory formation after mild COVID-19. Constant-segment-primed 5'RACE gave TCR alpha and TCR beta cDNA libraries with sample barcodes and UMIs. TCRdb redid the calling of the 5' RACE reads with MiXCR, one entry per CDR3 protein. The data hold around 200,000 distinct CDR3 sequences, with under 12% observed a single time. A word on this clonotype: Antigen specificity is unknown.

Study findings and constraints: In pre-infection memory, a portion of responding clones appeared, which suggested that cross-reactive memory joined.

The CDR3 has 15 amino acids. Germline V lookup: CDR1 LNHDA, CDR2 SQIVND (reference sequence). V was trimmed by 5 bases and J by 0 bases, leaving 13 bases between them. The chain couples TRBV19 to TRBJ1-1; D may be TRBD1 (5 bases). The receptor's source is a man between 18 and 35 years old who had mild COVID-19 (a few samples of this study predate the infection). Cell type and time point are not known. Input material: PBMCs or a T cell subset sorted from them (not recorded which). CDR3 loop: CASSSQGGLNTEAFF. In DNA, the CDR3 is TGTGCCAGTAGTTCTCAGGGAGGCCTGAACACTGAAGCTTTCTTT.